The 21 T cell receptor beta chains reported below all come from one sample, sequenced in a study of T cells in Graves' hyperthyroidism and ophthalmopathy. RNA transcripts gave rise to amplified TCR beta CDR3 regions. HTBI primers were used for first-round RT-PCR of the TCR CDR3. MiXCR, applied by TCRdb to the multiplex PCR reads, yields one record per CDR3 protein. The data contain 800,000 or so distinct CDR3 sequences, 38% of them singletons. Sequenced material: blood. These receptors all stem from a man aged 18 to 29 with Graves' hyperthyroidism.

The chain couples TRBV15 to TRBJ1-4; no clear D. This CDR3 is built from 14 residues. The V and J ends lost 3 bases and 2 bases respectively, with 7 bases between them. The germline CDR1 and CDR2 sequences are LNHNV and YYDKDF (reference sequence). The CDR3 DNA is TGTGCCACCAGCAGCTTGGGGACTAATGAAAAACTGTTTTTT. Translation gives CATSSLGTNEKLFF.

This clonotype was observed a few times. The rearrangement uses TRBV12-3 or TRBV12-4 and TRBJ2-7; D gene uncertain. Trimming took off 3 bases at V and 1 base at J, with 13 bases between the two ends. The CDR3 sequence is 15 residues long. This CDR3 reads CASSFSRRASYEQYF. CDR3 nucleotide sequence: TGTGCCAGCAGTTTTTCCCGAAGGGCGTCCTACGAGCAGTACTTC.

The chain has TRBV7-2 and TRBJ1-1; D is undetermined. Germline values: CDR1 SGHTA, CDR2 FQGNSA. Trimming pared 1 base from V and 1 base from J, leaving 7 bases between. The CDR3 is made up of 14 amino acids. The CDR3 sequence is CTSSLVPGNTEAFF. The CDR3 DNA reads TGTACCAGCAGCTTAGTACCAGGGAACACTGAAGCTTTCTTT.

In this sample, this clonotype turned up a few times. The chain uses TRBV14 and TRBJ1-1; D possibly corresponds to TRBD1 (6 bases). Germline CDR1 is SGHDN and CDR2 is FVKESK. The V end lost 4 bases, the J end lost 3 bases, and 12 bases lay between the germline ends. This CDR3 has 14 amino acids. This CDR3 is CASSRQASYTEAFF. For the CDR3, the DNA is TGTGCCAGCAGCCGACAGGCTTCTTACACTGAAGCTTTCTTT. Together with reference TRBV14 and TRBJ1-1, the CDR3 gives the full variable domain: EAGVTQFPSHSVIEKGQTVTLRCDPISGHDNLYWYRRVMGKEIKFLLHFVKESKQDESGMPNNRFLAERTGGTYSTLKVQPAELEDSGVYFCASSRQASYTEAFFGQGTRLTVV.

This CDR3 reads CATSDSLPDRVGYEQYF. CDR3 DNA: TGTGCCACCAGTGATTCTCTGCCTGACAGGGTAGGCTACGAGCAGTACTTC. This chain joins TRBV24-1 and TRBJ2-7, with 7 bases aligning to TRBD1. With 2 bases clipped from V and 3 bases from J, the junction kept 12 bases outside the gene matches. This CDR3 contains 17 residues. Germline values: CDR1 KGHDR, CDR2 SFDVKD.

V is TRBV7-9 and J is TRBJ1-1, with a possible D match to TRBD1 (5 bases). The V and J ends lost 5 bases and 0 bases respectively, with 13 bases between them. The CDR3 is 15 amino acids. Germline CDR1 and CDR2: SEHNR and FQNEAQ (reference sequence). CDR3: CASSRGDLMNTEAFF. CDR3 DNA sequence: TGTGCCAGCAGCAGAGGGGATCTCATGAACACTGAAGCTTTCTTT.

The sample holds a few counts of this clonotype. The chain combines TRBV19 with TRBJ1-5, with D uncertain. Looked up from germline, CDR1 is LNHDA and CDR2 is SQIVND (reference sequence). V lost 0 bases to trimming and J lost 11 bases, with 14 bases between them. The CDR3 totals 14 residues. Here the CDR3 DNA reads TGTGCCAGTAGTATAGATCCCGGAAATGGGGCCCAGCATTTT. This translates into CASSIDPGNGAQHF.

In its sample, this clonotype was seen a few times. The chain has TRBV15 and TRBJ1-2; 10 nucleotides agree with TRBD1. J lost 6 bases, V lost 5 bases, and 3 bases had no gene match. CDR1 LNHNV and CDR2 YYDKDF come from the germline V gene (reference sequence). This CDR3 region has 13 residues. The CDR3 coding sequence is TGTGCCACCAGCGGGGGGACAGGGGATGGCTACACCTTC. Translated: CATSGGTGDGYTF.

At least ten counts were recorded for this clonotype. The CDR3 DNA sequence: TGCAGCGCGCTGAGGGGGGATGAGACCCAGTACTTC. Translating gives CSALRGDETQYF. The chain carries TRBV29-1 and TRBJ2-5; D possibly matches TRBD1 or TRBD2 (6 bases each). Germline V gene lookup returns CDR1 SQVTM and CDR2 ANQGSEA. The V gene lost 7 bases and the J gene lost 5 bases, with 14 bases spanning the gap. CDR3 length: 12 residues.

The rearrangement uses TRBV4-1 and TRBJ1-5; D unclear. CDR1 is MGHRA and CDR2 is YSYEKL in the germline V gene. This CDR3 has 16 residues. The V end was cut by 0 bases, the J end by 3 bases, with 12 bases between. CDR3 residues: CASSQESVSFNQPQHF. The DNA of the CDR3 is TGCGCCAGCAGCCAAGAATCGGTCAGCTTCAATCAGCCCCAGCATTTT.

This clonotype was seen many times. The genes are TRBV20-1 and TRBJ2-5; D call uncertain. V was pared by 1 base and J by 7 bases, with 10 bases between. The CDR3 spans 12 residues. Germline V gives CDR1 DFQATT, CDR2 SNEGSKA (reference sequence). DNA for the CDR3: TGCAGTGCTAGAGGAGACCCTGGGACCCAGTACTTC. Amino acid sequence: CSARGDPGTQYF.

The J gene is TRBJ1-1, the V gene TRBV5-1; tentatively, D is TRBD1 (5 bases). This CDR3 has 15 amino acids. Trimming pared 3 bases from V and 5 bases from J, leaving 17 bases between. In germline, CDR1 is SGHRS, CDR2 YFSETQ. The CDR3 reads CASSSGGGGVTEAFF. DNA for the CDR3: TGCGCCAGCAGCTCGGGGGGGGGGGGGGTGACTGAAGCTTTCTTT.

A word on this clonotype: At one of its ends the junction is not consistent with the germline gene, which may arise from a read error. J is TRBJ1-2 and V is TRBV9; 9 bases map to TRBD1. Per germline, CDR1 SGDLS and CDR2 YYNGEE. The CDR3 contains 13 residues. The CDR3 reads CASSVQGAGGYTF. CDR3 nucleotide sequence: TGCGCCAGCAGCGTACAGGGGGCTGGAGGCTACACCTTC.

This clonotype was counted between two and nine times. The CDR3 nucleotides read TGCGCCAGCAGCCAAGCGGGGATCCACGAGCAGTACTTC. Translated: CASSQAGIHEQYF. The gene calls are TRBV4-1 and TRBJ2-7; D perhaps matches TRBD2 (5 bases). From germline, CDR1 is MGHRA and CDR2 YSYEKL. Trimming took off 1 base at V and 5 bases at J, with 9 bases between the two ends. CDR3 length: 13 residues.

This clonotype was found many times. The chain couples TRBV12-3 or TRBV12-4 to TRBJ2-5, with TRBD1 matching 8 bases. CDR3 length: 13 residues. J was trimmed by 4 bases and V by 6 bases; bases with no gene match: 4. DNA for the CDR3: TGTGCCAGCAGGGGGACAGGCGGAGAGACCCAGTACTTC. Encoded protein: CASRGTGGETQYF.

This clonotype was recorded at least ten times. V usage is TRBV24-1 and J usage is TRBJ1-2; no clear D gene. CDR3 length: 12 residues. The V end lost 2 bases, the J end lost 2 bases, and 2 bases lay between the germline ends. Germline assignment: CDR1 KGHDR and CDR2 SFDVKD. The CDR3 DNA follows: TGTGCCACCAGTGATTCCAACTATGGCTACACCTTC. This sequence encodes CATSDSNYGYTF.

V usage is TRBV6-1 and J usage is TRBJ2-7; tentative D call: TRBD1 (5 bases). From germline, CDR1 is MNHNS and CDR2 SASEGT. Trimming took 8 bases from V and 2 from J, leaving 10 bases between them. The CDR3 consists of 12 residues. DNA for the CDR3: TGTGCCAGCTTCGACAGAGCCTACGAGCAGTACTTC. The encoded protein is CASFDRAYEQYF.

The genes are TRBV29-1 and TRBJ1-1; TRBD1 matches 8 bases. Looked up from germline, CDR1 is SQVTM and CDR2 is ANQGSEA. The CDR3 is 12 residues long. V was pared by 8 bases and J by 2 bases, with 4 bases of the junction left unmatched. The CDR3 bases are TGCAGCTTGGGACAGGCCAACACTGAAGCTTTCTTT. Amino acid sequence: CSLGQANTEAFF.

Comments on this clonotype: A much larger clone is a single base away; this may be a read error. The chain joins TRBV11-2 to TRBJ1-5; D remains unclear. Germline V gene data show CDR1 as SGHAT and CDR2 as FQNNGV. V was shortened by 0 bases and J by 5 bases, with 2 bases between the two germline ends. CDR3 length: 12 amino acids. CDR3 sequence: CASSLEHQPQHF. In DNA, the CDR3 is TGTGCCAGCAGCTTAGAGCATCAGCCCCAGCATTTT. Full variable domain (missing parts from reference TRBV11-2 and TRBJ1-5): EAGVAQSPRYKIIEKRQSVAFWCNPISGHATLYWYQQILGQGPKLLIQFQNNGVVDDSQLPKDRFSAERLKGVDSTLKIQPAKLEDSAVYLCASSLEHQPQHFGDGTRLSIL.

This chain links TRBV7-8 with TRBJ2-7; possible D gene TRBD1, 6 bases. The V gene lost 6 bases and the J gene lost 5 bases, with 20 bases spanning the gap. CDR1 is SGHVS, CDR2 FQNEAQ, per germline. The CDR3 length is 15 residues. The CDR3 here is CASRKDSGGKDEQYF. The CDR3 DNA follows: TGTGCCAGCAGGAAGGACAGTGGGGGCAAGGACGAGCAGTACTTC.

V gene TRBV29-1 combines with J gene TRBJ1-2, with TRBD1 matching 9 bases. The CDR3 spans 14 residues. Germline CDR1 and CDR2: SQVTM and ANQGSEA. V was clipped by 0 bases and J by 5 bases; unmatched bases: 4. The CDR3 DNA reads TGCAGCGTTGAAGATGGGGGGACAGGGTATGGCTACACCTTC. Translating it yields CSVEDGGTGYGYTF. Variable domain in full (rest from reference TRBV29-1 and TRBJ1-2): SAVISQKPSRDICQRGTSLTIQCQVDSQVTMMFWYRQQPGQSLTLIATANQGSEATYESGFVIDKFPISRPNLTFSTLTVSNMSPEDSSIYLCSVEDGGTGYGYTFGSGTRLTVV.